The rows below give T cell receptor beta chains drawn from one sample of a study of neoadjuvant anti-PD-1 for oral cavity cancer. The repertoire was sequenced with immunoSEQ multiplex PCR; TCRdb's copy has only in-frame clones and lacks some. This sample yields roughly 5,800 clones, of which around 50% are seen a single time; 6% to 9% belongs to the top ten. The material sequenced was tumor tissue, taken after nivolumab (anti-PD-1) treatment. These receptors all come from a person aged 40 to 85 with oral cavity squamous cell carcinoma. The CDR3 runs from the conserved cysteine through the conserved F or W. Each record gives: clone size, D gene, V gene, J gene, CDR3 protein, CDR3 DNA. D genes are given only for firm matches. The size field is filled for only some rows; it gives once, few, many or a size class.

-	-	TRBV27	TRBJ2-1	CASSPGGTLFYNEQFF	TGTGCCAGCAGCCCCGGTGGGACACTTTTTTACAATGAGCAGTTCTTC
-	-	TRBV11-2	TRBJ2-3	CASSLDTGPDTQYF	TGTGCCAGCAGCTTAGACACAGGGCCAGATACGCAGTATTTT
few	-	TRBV7-2	TRBJ2-7	CASSSPDSGYEQYF	TGTGCCAGCAGCTCCCCCGATTCCGGTTACGAGCAGTACTTC
-	-	TRBV10-2	TRBJ2-5	CASGMDYPKETQYF	TGCGCCAGCGGAATGGACTACCCGAAAGAGACCCAGTACTTC
-	TRBD2	TRBV18	TRBJ2-1	CASSPGLAGGPYNEQFF	TGTGCCAGCTCCCCCGGACTAGCGGGGGGCCCCTACAATGAGCAGTTCTTC
-	-	TRBV18	TRBJ1-4	CASSPPDDSLGKLFF	TGTGCCAGCTCACCACCGGACGATTCGTTGGGAAAACTGTTTTTT
-	-	TRBV11-2	TRBJ2-1	CASSLAGQVGEQFF	TGTGCCAGCAGCTTAGCGGGGCAGGTCGGTGAGCAGTTCTTC
-	-	TRBV6-6	TRBJ1-1	CASSTGPVNTEAFF	TGTGCCAGCAGCACAGGGCCTGTGAACACTGAAGCTTTCTTT
few	-	TRBV6-5	TRBJ2-7	CASSRGQFRYEQYF	TGTGCCAGCTCGCGGGGGCAGTTTAGATACGAGCAGTACTTC
few	-	TRBV19	TRBJ1-6	CASTPGSSYNSPLHF	TGTGCCAGTACCCCGGGGAGCTCCTATAATTCACCCCTCCACTTT
few	TRBD1	TRBV28	TRBJ1-3	CASGTERNTIYF	TGTGCCAGTGGGACAGAAAGAAACACCATATATTTT